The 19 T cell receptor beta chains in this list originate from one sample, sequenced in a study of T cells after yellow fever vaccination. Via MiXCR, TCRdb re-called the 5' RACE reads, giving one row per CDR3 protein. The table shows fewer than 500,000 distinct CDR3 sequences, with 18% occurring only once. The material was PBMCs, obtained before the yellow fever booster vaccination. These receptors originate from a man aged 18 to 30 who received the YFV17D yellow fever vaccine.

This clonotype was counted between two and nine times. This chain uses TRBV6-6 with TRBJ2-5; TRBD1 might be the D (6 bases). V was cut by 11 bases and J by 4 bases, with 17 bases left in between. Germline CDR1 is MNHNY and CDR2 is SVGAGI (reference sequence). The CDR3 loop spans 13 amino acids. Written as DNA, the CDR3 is TGTGCCGGACGAATAAAACAGGGAGAGACCCAGTACTTC. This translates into CAGRIKQGETQYF.

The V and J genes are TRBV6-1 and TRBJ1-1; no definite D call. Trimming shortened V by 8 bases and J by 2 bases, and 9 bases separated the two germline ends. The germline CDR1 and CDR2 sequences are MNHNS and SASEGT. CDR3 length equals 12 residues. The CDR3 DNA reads TGTGCCAGCTGCAGCATTAACACTGAAGCTTTCTTT. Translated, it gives CASCSINTEAFF.

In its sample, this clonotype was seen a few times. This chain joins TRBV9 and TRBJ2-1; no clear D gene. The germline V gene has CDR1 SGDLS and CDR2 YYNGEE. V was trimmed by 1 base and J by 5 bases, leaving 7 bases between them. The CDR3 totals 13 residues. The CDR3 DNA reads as TGTGCCAGCAGCGTACGACTGGACAATGAGCAGTTCTTC. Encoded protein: CASSVRLDNEQFF. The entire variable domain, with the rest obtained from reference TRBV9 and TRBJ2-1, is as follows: DSGVTQTPKHLITATGQRVTLRCSPRSGDLSVYWYQQSLDQGLQFLIQYYNGEERAKGNILERFSAQQFPDLHSELNLSSLELGDSALYFCASSVRLDNEQFFGPGTRLTVL.

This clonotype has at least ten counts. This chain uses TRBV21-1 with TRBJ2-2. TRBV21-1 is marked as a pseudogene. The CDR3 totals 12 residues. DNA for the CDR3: TGTGCCAGCAGCAAAGGTACCGGGGAGCTGTTTTTT. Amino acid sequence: CASSKGTGELFF.

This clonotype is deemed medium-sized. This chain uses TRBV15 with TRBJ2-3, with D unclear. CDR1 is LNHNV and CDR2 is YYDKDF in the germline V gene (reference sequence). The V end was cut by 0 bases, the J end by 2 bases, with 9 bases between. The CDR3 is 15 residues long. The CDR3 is CATSRDGRPTDTQYF. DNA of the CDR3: TGTGCCACCAGCAGAGATGGACGCCCCACAGATACGCAGTATTTT.

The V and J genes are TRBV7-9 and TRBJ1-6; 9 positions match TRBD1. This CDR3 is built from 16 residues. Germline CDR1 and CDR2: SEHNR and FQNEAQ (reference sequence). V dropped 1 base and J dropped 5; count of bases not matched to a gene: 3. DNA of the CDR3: TGTGCCAGCAGCTTAGATCGGACAGGGGATAATTCACCCCTCCACTTT. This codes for CASSLDRTGDNSPLHF.

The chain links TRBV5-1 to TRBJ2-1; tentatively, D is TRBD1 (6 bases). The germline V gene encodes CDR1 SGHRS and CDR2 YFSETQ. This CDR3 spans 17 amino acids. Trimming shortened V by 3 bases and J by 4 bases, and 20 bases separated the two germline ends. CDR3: CASSSPGAPRPYNEQFF. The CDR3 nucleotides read TGCGCCAGCAGCTCGCCAGGGGCCCCCCGGCCATACAATGAGCAGTTCTTC.

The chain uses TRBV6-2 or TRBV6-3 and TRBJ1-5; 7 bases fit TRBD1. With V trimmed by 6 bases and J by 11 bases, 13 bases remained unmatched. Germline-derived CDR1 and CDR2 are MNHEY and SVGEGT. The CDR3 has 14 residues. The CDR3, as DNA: TGTGCCAGCAGCACCGGACAGGCCTCGGATGCCCAGCATTTT. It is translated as CASSTGQASDAQHF.

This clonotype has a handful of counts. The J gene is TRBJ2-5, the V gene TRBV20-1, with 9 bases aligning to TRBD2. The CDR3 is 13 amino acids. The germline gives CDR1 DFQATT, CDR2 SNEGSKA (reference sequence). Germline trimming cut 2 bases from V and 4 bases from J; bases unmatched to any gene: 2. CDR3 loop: CSARRRGGETQYF. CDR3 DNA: TGCAGTGCTAGACGGCGGGGGGGAGAGACCCAGTACTTC.

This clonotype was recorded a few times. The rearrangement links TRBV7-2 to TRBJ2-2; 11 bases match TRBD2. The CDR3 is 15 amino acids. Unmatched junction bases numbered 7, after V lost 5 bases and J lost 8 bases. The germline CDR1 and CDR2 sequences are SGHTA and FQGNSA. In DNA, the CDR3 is TGTGCCAGCAGCCCGATACTAGCGGGGGAGGGGGAGCTGTTTTTT. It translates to CASSPILAGEGELFF.

CDR3 DNA: TGCAGTGCTAGGGGCCCTAGCGGGGGAACAACCCAAGAGACCCAGTACTTC. Protein sequence: CSARGPSGGTTQETQYF. V and J are TRBV20-1 and TRBJ2-5, with 10 bases matching TRBD2. Trimming removed 3 bases from V and 1 base from J; junction bases left unmatched: 11. Germline V gene lookup returns CDR1 DFQATT and CDR2 SNEGSKA (reference sequence). The CDR3 length is 17 residues.

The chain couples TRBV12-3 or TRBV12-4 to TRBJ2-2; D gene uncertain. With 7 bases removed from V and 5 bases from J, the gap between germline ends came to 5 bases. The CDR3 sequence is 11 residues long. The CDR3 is CASTRTGELFF. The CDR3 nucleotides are TGTGCCAGCACCCGGACCGGGGAGCTGTTTTTT.

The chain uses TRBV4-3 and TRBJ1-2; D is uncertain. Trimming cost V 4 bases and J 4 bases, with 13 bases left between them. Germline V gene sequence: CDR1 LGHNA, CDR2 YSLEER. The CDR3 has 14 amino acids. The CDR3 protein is CASSRGPEGYGYTF. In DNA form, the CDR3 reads TGCGCCAGCAGCCGAGGACCCGAGGGCTATGGCTACACCTTC.

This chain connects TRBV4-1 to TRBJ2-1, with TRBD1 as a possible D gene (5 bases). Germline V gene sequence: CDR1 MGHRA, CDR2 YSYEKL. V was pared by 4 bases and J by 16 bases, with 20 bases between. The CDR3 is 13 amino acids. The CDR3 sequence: CASSLDRSRTRFF. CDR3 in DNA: TGCGCCAGCAGCCTGGACCGATCCCGGACACGATTCTTC.

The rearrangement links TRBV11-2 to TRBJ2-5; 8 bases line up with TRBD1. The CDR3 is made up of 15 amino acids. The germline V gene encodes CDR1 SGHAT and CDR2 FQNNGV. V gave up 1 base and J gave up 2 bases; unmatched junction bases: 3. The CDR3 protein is CASSLGQGLQETQYF. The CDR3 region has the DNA TGTGCCAGCAGCTTAGGACAGGGGTTACAAGAGACCCAGTACTTC.

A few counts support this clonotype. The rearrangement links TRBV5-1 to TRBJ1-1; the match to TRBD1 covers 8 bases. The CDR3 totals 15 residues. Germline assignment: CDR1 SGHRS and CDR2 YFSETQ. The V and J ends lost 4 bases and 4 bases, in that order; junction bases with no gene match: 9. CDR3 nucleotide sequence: TGCGCCAGCAGCCCGGGGACAGGACTCGCCACTGAAGCTTTCTTT. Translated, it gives CASSPGTGLATEAFF.

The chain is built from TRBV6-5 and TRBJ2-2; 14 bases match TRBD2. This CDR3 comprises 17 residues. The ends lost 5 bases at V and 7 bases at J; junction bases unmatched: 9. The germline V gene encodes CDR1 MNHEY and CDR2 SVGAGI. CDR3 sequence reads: CASSIRTSGGTVGELFF. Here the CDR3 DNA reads TGTGCCAGCAGTATCAGGACTAGCGGGGGGACGGTCGGGGAGCTGTTTTTT.

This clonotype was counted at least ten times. The chain's CDR3 is CASGLAGQGDCEQYV. CDR3 DNA sequence: TGTGCTAGTGGTTTGGCCGGACAGGGTGATTGCGAGCAGTACGTC. V and J are TRBV12-5 and TRBJ2-7; 8 positions match TRBD1. V gave up 1 base and J gave up 6 bases; unmatched junction bases: 8. In germline, CDR1 is LGHNT, CDR2 FRNRAP. This CDR3 is built from 15 residues.

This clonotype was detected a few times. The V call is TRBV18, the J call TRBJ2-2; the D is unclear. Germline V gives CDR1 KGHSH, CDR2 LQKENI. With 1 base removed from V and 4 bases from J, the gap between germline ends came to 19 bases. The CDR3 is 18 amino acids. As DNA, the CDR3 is TGTGCCAGCTCACCACTCGAGGCCCGCCTTACCCTCACCGGGGAGCTGTTTTTT. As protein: CASSPLEARLTLTGELFF.